This TCR beta chain came from a study of OX40 agonist ivuxolimab in advanced cancers. Whole-study findings and limits: Relative to CD4+ cells, CD8+ T cells on average had more expanded clones.

In the case of this clone: Its cognate antigen is unknown.

Produced via immunoSEQ multiplex PCR; TCRdb's table is partial and in-frame only. The profile shows nearly 70,000 clones, 75% to 85% of them singletons. The ends were cut back, 4 bases at V and 0 bases at J, with 14 bases in the middle. Germline-derived CDR1 and CDR2 are SGHDT and YYEEEE. CDR3 length equals 16 residues. This TCR was recovered from an adult with an advanced solid tumor such as melanoma, head and neck, liver or kidney cancer. This rearrangement joins TRBV5-6 to TRBJ1-3, with a weak D call TRBD1 (5 bases). The material sequenced was CD4+ or CD8+ T cells sorted from blood, taken in a trial of the OX40 agonist ivuxolimab. This CDR3 is CASSPPKRGSGNTIYF. CDR3 sequence (DNA): TGTGCCAGCAGCCCCCCGAAAAGGGGCTCTGGAAACACCATATATTTT.